This T cell receptor (beta chain) originates from a study of cytomegalovirus exposure and HLA in healthy donors. The germline V gene encodes CDR1 SGHNT and CDR2 YENEEA. The trim removed 4 bases at V and 2 bases at J, leaving 2 bases unmatched. The CDR3 extends over 14 amino acids. A word on this clone: Its specificity is not known.

Broader study findings: Follow-up analysis found HLA locus-dependent TCR association rates, highest for DRB1 and lowest for HLA-C. A prior analysis recorded that most TCR beta V segments were productive about 90% or about 30% of the time. A later analysis showed HLA-associated TCR beta chains outstripping equally common others in clonal expansion.

The PCR ran on 60 Vbeta and 13 Jbeta primers. The table came from immunoSEQ multiplex PCR; TCRdb's copy has only in-frame clones and leaves some out. The top ten clones hold approximately 0.092% of a sample with 200,000 or so clones, 70% to 85% of them seen once. The material sequenced was PBMCs. The V and J genes are TRBV11-3 and TRBJ2-3; 8 positions agree with TRBD1. The source is a boy between 2 and 10 years old in good health and CMV-seronegative. The CDR3 DNA sequence: TGTGCCAGCAGCTCGACAGGGGACACAGATACGCAGTATTTT. Translating it yields CASSSTGDTDTQYF.